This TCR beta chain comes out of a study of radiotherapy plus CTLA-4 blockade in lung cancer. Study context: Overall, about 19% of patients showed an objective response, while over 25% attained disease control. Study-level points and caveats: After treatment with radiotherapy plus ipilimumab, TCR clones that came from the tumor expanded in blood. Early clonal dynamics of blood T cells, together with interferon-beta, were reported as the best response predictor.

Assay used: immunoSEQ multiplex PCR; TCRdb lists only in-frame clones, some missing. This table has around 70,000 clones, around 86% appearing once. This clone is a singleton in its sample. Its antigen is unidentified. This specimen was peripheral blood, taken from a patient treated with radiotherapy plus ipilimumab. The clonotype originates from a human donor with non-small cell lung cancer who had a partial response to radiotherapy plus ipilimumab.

CDR3 nucleotide sequence: TGTGCCTGGAACGGGAGGGCCCGGCATGAGCAGTTCTTC. This encodes CAWNGRARHEQFF. The genes are TRBV30 and TRBJ2-1; 8 bases line up with TRBD2. J lost 8 bases, V lost 4 bases, and 7 bases had no gene match. The CDR3 spans 13 residues. The germline V gene has CDR1 GTSNPN and CDR2 SVGIG (reference sequence). Full variable domain (remainder filled in from reference TRBV30 and TRBJ2-1): SQTIHQWPATLVQPVGSPLSLECTVEGTSNPNLYWYRQAAGRGLQLLFYSVGIGQISSEVPQNLSASRPQDRQFILSSKKLLLSDSGFYLCAWNGRARHEQFFGPGTRLTVL.